The source of this T cell receptor (beta chain) is a study of shared clonotypes between healthy human individuals. Measured with immunoSEQ multiplex PCR; TCRdb has only the in-frame clones, and not every one. The repertoire holds a few million clones, with 93% as singletons. As to this clone: Its matching antigen is unknown.

The germline V gene encodes CDR1 MNHNS and CDR2 SASEGT. V shed 1 base, J shed 2 bases, and the junction held 12 bases outside the gene matches. CDR3 length equals 18 residues. Study-wide findings and caveats: Memory subsets had estimated richness that was generally smaller than that of naive subsets. An effect of sequencing depth on clonotype sharing among donors was expected.

Each of the donors was a healthy adult who was HIV-negative and had not had a recent acute infection or vaccination. Every contributor of samples was a Caucasian grown-up residing in Nashville, Tennessee. The sample taken for sequencing was naive CD4+ T cells from PBMCs. Subset reported: CD45RA+ positively selected. This chain uses TRBV6-1 with TRBJ2-3; 7 bases line up with TRBD2. The sequence derives from a man between 18 and 29 years old in good health. Some clones in this sample may be carry-over from other donors' samples. The CDR3 here is CASSEVWTGLTDTDTQYF. The CDR3 bases are TGTGCCAGCAGTGAAGTTTGGACGGGACTAACTGACACAGATACGCAGTATTTT.